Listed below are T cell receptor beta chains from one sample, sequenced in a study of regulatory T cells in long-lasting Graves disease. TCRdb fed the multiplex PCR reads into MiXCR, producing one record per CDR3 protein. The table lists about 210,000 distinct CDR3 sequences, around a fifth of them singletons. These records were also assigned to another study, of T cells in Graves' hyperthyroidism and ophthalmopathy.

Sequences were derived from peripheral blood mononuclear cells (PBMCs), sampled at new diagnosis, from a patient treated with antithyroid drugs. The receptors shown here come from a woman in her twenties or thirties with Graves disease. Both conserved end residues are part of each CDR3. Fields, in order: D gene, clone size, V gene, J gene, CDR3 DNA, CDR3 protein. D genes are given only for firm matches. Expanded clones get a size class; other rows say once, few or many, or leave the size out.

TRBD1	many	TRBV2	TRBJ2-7	TGTGCCAGCACTCCCCCAGGGGGCAGCCACGAGCAGTACTTC	CASTPPGGSHEQYF
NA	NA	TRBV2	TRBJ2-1	TGTGCCAGCGTGGGCTCCCGGGCCTACAATGAGCAGTTCTTC	CASVGSRAYNEQFF
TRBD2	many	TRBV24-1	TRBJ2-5	TGTGCCACCAGTCGTAGCGGGGGGGGAGAGACCCAGTACTTC	CATSRSGGGETQYF
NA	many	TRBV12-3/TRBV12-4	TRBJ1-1	TGTGCCAGCAGTCTAGGGATAGGAGGCCCGTGGGGCACTGAAGCTTTCTTT	CASSLGIGGPWGTEAFF
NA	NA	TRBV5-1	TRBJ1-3	TGCGCCAGCAGCCCAGGTCCCGCTAAGGGCTCTGGAAACACCGTATATTTT	CASSPGPAKGSGNTVYF
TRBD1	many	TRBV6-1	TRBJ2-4	TGTGCCAGCAGTGAAGCTGAGGACAGGAGGAACATTCAGTACTTC	CASSEAEDRRNIQYF
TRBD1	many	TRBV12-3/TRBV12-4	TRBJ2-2	TGTGCCAGCAGTCCCGGTTGGGGACAGGGAGATACCGGGGAGCTGTTTTTT	CASSPGWGQGDTGELFF
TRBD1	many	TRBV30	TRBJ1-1	TGTGCCTGGAGTGCCAGGGGGGTCAACACTGAAGCTTTCTTT	CAWSARGVNTEAFF
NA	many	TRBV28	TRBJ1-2	TGTGCCAGCAGTTACGACCGTTGGATAGACTATGGCTACACCTTC	CASSYDRWIDYGYTF
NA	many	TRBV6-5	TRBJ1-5	TGTGCCAGCAGTTACAAGGGATGGCAGCCCCAGCATTTT	CASSYKGWQPQHF
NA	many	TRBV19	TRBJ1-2	TGTGCCAGTAGTATCCCGACAGGTGGGGGCTATGGCTACACCTTC	CASSIPTGGGYGYTF
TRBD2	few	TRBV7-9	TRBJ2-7	TGTGCCAGCAGCCGTGAGACTAGCGGGAGGGAGCAGTACTTC	CASSRETSGREQYF
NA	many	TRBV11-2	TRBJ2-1	TGTGCCAGCAGTTTCTTACCCGACAGGGAGCAGTTCTTC	CASSFLPDREQFF
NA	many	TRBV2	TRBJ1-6	TGTGCCAGCAGTATTCGACCAGGGGATTCACCCCTCCACTTT	CASSIRPGDSPLHF
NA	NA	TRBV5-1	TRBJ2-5	TGCGCCAGCAGCTTGGAAGGTGTGGGGGTTCGACAAGAGACCCAGTACTTC	CASSLEGVGVRQETQYF
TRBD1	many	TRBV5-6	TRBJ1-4	TGTGCCAGCAGCTTACAGGGGGCGCGTGAAAAACTGTTTTTT	CASSLQGAREKLFF
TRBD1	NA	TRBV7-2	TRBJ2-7	TGTGCCAGCAGCTTAGCCCCCGGGACAGGGGTCGAGCAGTACTTC	CASSLAPGTGVEQYF